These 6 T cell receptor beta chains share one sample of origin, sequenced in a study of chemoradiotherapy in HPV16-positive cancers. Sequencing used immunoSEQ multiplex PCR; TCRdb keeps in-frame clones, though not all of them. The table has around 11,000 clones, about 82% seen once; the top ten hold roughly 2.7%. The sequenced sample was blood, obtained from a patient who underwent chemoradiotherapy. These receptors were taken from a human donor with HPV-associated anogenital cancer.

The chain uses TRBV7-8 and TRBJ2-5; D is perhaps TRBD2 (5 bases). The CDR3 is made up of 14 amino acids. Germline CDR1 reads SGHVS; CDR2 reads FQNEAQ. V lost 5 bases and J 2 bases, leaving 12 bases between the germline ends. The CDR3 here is CASSLGLNQETQYF. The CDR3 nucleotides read TGTGCCAGCAGCCTCGGACTGAATCAAGAGACCCAGTACTTC.

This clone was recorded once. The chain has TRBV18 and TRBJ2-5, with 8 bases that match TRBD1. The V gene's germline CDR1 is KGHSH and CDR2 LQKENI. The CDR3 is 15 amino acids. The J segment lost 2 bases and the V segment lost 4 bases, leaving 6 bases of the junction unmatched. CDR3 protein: CASSHGTGVQETQYF. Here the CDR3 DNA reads TGTGCCAGCTCACACGGGACAGGAGTACAAGAGACCCAGTACTTC. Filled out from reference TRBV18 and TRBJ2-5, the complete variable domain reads NAGVMQNPRHLVRRRGQEARLRCSPMKGHSHVYWYRQLPEEGLKFMVYLQKENIIDESGMPKERFSAEFPKEGPSILRIQQVVRGDSAAYFCASSHGTGVQETQYFGPGTRLLVL.

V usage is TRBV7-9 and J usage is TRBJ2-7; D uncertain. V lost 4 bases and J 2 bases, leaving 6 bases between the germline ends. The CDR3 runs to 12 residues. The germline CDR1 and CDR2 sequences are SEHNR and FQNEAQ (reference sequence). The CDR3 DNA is TGTGCCAGCAGCTCTCGGGCCTACGAGCAGTACTTC. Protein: CASSSRAYEQYF.

CDR3 in amino acids: CASSFPGQGSNEQFF. In nucleotides, the CDR3 is TGTGCCAGCAGCTTTCCGGGACAGGGTTCCAATGAGCAGTTCTTC. J is TRBJ2-1 and V is TRBV7-9; 9 bases match TRBD1. CDR1 and CDR2 (germline): SEHNR, FQNEAQ (reference sequence). Trimming at V came to 3 bases and at J to 6 bases, leaving 6 bases not matched to a gene. The CDR3 covers 15 residues.

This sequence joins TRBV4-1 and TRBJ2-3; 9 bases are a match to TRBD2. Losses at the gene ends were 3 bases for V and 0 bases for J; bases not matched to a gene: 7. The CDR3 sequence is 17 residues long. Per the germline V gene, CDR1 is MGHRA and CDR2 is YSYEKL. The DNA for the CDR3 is TGCGCCAGCAGCCAGGACCCTAGCGGGGCTAGCACAGATACGCAGTATTTT. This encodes CASSQDPSGASTDTQYF.

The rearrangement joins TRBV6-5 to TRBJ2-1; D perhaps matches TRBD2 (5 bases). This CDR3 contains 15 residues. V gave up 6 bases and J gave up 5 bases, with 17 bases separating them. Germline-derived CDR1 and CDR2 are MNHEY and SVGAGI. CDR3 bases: TGTGCCAGCAGCCCTTCGGGATATGGACACAATGAGCAGTTCTTC. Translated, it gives CASSPSGYGHNEQFF.